This TCR beta chain stems from a study of cytomegalovirus exposure and HLA in healthy donors. It was with 60 Vbeta and 13 Jbeta primers that the PCR ran. Profiling relied on immunoSEQ multiplex PCR, and the TCRdb table lists in-frame clones only, not all of them. In the table there are about 98,000 clones, 80% to 90% of which are singletons. Notes on this clone: The antigen is undetermined.

Study observations and caveats: Reported results showed that the classifier diagnosed cytomegalovirus status with high specificity and sensitivity. Donors belonging to an Asian-associated ancestry cluster reportedly showed fewer N-insertions in productive TCRs than the approximately 690-donor mean, according to what a later analysis found. Some 150 TCR beta chains were listed as cytomegalovirus-associated.

The TCR sequence derives from a man aged 35 to 55 in good health and CMV-seronegative. Material: PBMCs.

This CDR3 is CASSRTDQSGGGTKQFF. CDR3 nucleotides: TGTGCCAGCAGCCGAACGGATCAGAGCGGGGGAGGAACGAAGCAGTTCTTC. This chain links TRBV5-4 with TRBJ2-1; TRBD2 agrees at 8 bases. The CDR3 sequence is 17 residues long. The germline gives CDR1 SGHNT, CDR2 YYREEE (reference sequence). The V gene end was trimmed by 4 bases and the J gene end by 11 bases; junction bases not matched to a gene: 20.